Following are 21 T cell receptor beta chains from one sample sequenced in a study of cytomegalovirus exposure and HLA in healthy donors. The PCR was carried out with 60 Vbeta primers and 13 Jbeta primers. Sequencing was performed with immunoSEQ multiplex PCR; in TCRdb, only in-frame clones are kept and a portion is missing. The sample lists 150,000 to 200,000 clones, approximately 81% seen once, with about 2.2% in the top ten. Sequencing was done on a sample of PBMCs. All receptors derive from a woman aged 50 to 65 in good health and CMV-seronegative.

Concerning this clone: The germline gene is not matched at one end of the junction; a read error may be the cause. The chain carries TRBV11-3 and TRBJ2-3, with 8 bases aligning to TRBD1. CDR1 is SGHNT, CDR2 YENEEA, per germline. The CDR3 covers 15 residues. The CDR3 nucleotides are TGTGCCAGCGGCTTAGGTTCGACAGGGGCCGATACGCAGTATTTT. As protein: CASGLGSTGADTQYF.

The J gene is TRBJ1-1, the V gene TRBV5-5, with 8 bases lining up with TRBD1. V trimming: 2 bases; J trimming: 5 bases; junction bases outside the gene matches: 5. The length of the CDR3 is 14 residues. Germline loops: CDR1 SGHKS, CDR2 YYEKEE (reference sequence). The CDR3 loop is CASSFAQGGTEAFF. The CDR3 coding sequence is TGTGCCAGCAGCTTCGCACAGGGGGGTACTGAAGCTTTCTTT.

The chain couples TRBV4-1 to TRBJ2-7; 10 bases match TRBD2. The CDR3 totals 16 residues. Germline values: CDR1 MGHRA, CDR2 YSYEKL. Unmatched junction bases numbered 6, after V lost 4 bases and J lost 0 bases. CDR3 in amino acids: CASSPLQRGGSYEQYF. The CDR3 nucleotides are TGCGCCAGCAGCCCCCTACAGCGGGGGGGCTCCTACGAGCAGTACTTC.

The chain combines TRBV19 with TRBJ1-1; the D gene is possibly TRBD1 (6 bases). With 7 bases removed from V and 6 bases from J, the gap between germline ends came to 12 bases. The CDR3 extends over 12 amino acids. The germline gives CDR1 LNHDA, CDR2 SQIVND (reference sequence). The CDR3 sequence is CASKLGGSEAFF. In DNA, the CDR3 is TGTGCCAGTAAGTTAGGGGGTTCTGAAGCTTTCTTT.

Only one count was recorded for this clone. The rearrangement links TRBV15 to TRBJ1-5; D is possibly TRBD1 (5 bases). CDR1 is LNHNV and CDR2 is YYDKDF in the germline V gene (reference sequence). This CDR3 has 15 amino acids. Between the trimmed V and J ends, which lost 0 bases and 6 bases, there was a span of 12 bases. The CDR3 is CATSRDPAGPQPQHF. CDR3 in DNA: TGTGCCACCAGCAGAGATCCGGCAGGGCCTCAGCCCCAGCATTTT. Full variable domain (rest looked up from reference TRBV15 and TRBJ1-5): DAMVIQNPRYQVTQFGKPVTLSCSQTLNHNVMYWYQQKSSQAPKLLFHYYDKDFNNEADTPDNFQSRRPNTSFCFLDIRSPGLGDTAMYLCATSRDPAGPQPQHFGDGTRLSIL.

This clone was found a few times. The chain combines TRBV5-4 with TRBJ2-5; possibly TRBD2 for D (6 bases). This CDR3 contains 16 residues. CDR1 SGHNT and CDR2 YYREEE come from the germline V gene (reference sequence). V was trimmed by 0 bases and J by 2 bases, leaving 14 bases between them. The CDR3 nucleotides are TGTGCCAGCAGCTTGGCTCGGCAGGGAGGTCAAGAGACCCAGTACTTC. Amino acid sequence: CASSLARQGGQETQYF.

The chain employs TRBV28 and TRBJ1-4; TRBD1 matches 9 bases. V lost 2 bases, J lost 8 bases, and 6 bases stayed unmatched. Germline assignment: CDR1 MDHEN and CDR2 SYDVKM. CDR3 length: 15 residues. The DNA of the CDR3 is TGTGCCAGCAGTTTAGGGGGGACAGGGCAGGAAAAACTGTTTTTT. This gives the protein CASSLGGTGQEKLFF.

The table lists this clone with a few counts. The rearrangement links TRBV19 to TRBJ2-1, with 10 positions matching TRBD1. The CDR3 loop spans 15 amino acids. Germline V gene lookup returns CDR1 LNHDA and CDR2 SQIVND (reference sequence). V shed 4 bases and J 8 bases; nucleotides not matched to a gene: 8. In DNA, the CDR3 is TGTGCCAGTAGTAAAAGACAGGGGGCAAGGTATGAGCAGTTCTTC. Protein product: CASSKRQGARYEQFF. Full variable domain (missing parts from reference TRBV19 and TRBJ2-1): DGGITQSPKYLFRKEGQNVTLSCEQNLNHDAMYWYRQDPGQGLRLIYYSQIVNDFQKGDIAEGYSVSREKKESFPLTVTSAQKNPTAFYLCASSKRQGARYEQFFGPGTRLTVL.

V usage is TRBV27 and J usage is TRBJ2-5; D perhaps matches TRBD1 (5 bases). The CDR3 runs to 14 residues. The V gene lost 6 bases and the J gene lost 4 bases, with 15 bases spanning the gap. Germline CDR1 MNHEY, CDR2 SMNVEV (reference sequence). The DNA of the CDR3 is TGTGCCAGCAGGCTGAAGGGGCCCCCAGAGACCCAGTACTTC. Its translation: CASRLKGPPETQYF.

This clone was seen a few times. The J gene is TRBJ1-5, the V gene TRBV6-5; the match to TRBD1 covers 7 bases. The CDR3 length is 15 residues. Unmatched junction bases numbered 11, after V lost 6 bases and J lost 6 bases. Per germline, CDR1 MNHEY and CDR2 SVGAGI. CDR3 loop: CASRSDRDRSQPQHF. The CDR3 DNA follows: TGTGCCAGCAGAAGCGACAGGGATAGATCTCAGCCCCAGCATTTT.

The chain combines TRBV11-3 with TRBJ2-1; D may be TRBD1 (5 bases). The CDR3 runs 15 residues. The germline V and J ends were trimmed by 5 bases and 1 base, with 12 bases remaining between them. From germline, CDR1 is SGHNT and CDR2 YENEEA. The chain's CDR3 is CASSRRVGSYNEQFF. The CDR3 nucleotides read TGTGCCAGCAGCCGCAGGGTGGGATCCTACAATGAGCAGTTCTTC.

The chain is built from TRBV2 and TRBJ2-4; 8 bases fit TRBD1. The V and J ends lost 5 bases and 2 bases, in that order; junction bases with no gene match: 5. CDR3 size: 15 residues. Germline lookup yields CDR1 SNHLY and CDR2 FYNNEI. The CDR3: CASSHDRGTKNIQYF. The CDR3 bases are TGTGCCAGCAGTCATGACAGGGGAACCAAAAACATTCAGTACTTC.

The rearrangement joins TRBV4-3 to TRBJ1-6, with 10 bases aligning to TRBD1. The CDR3 has 16 amino acids. CDR1 is LGHNA, CDR2 YSLEER, per germline. V shed 3 bases, J shed 7 bases, and the junction held 6 bases outside the gene matches. Here the CDR3 DNA reads TGCGCCAGCAGCCAGACCCGGACAGGGGGGAATTCACCCCTCCACTTT. The encoded protein is CASSQTRTGGNSPLHF.

V and J are TRBV11-2 and TRBJ2-1, with a weak D call TRBD2 (5 bases). The CDR3 spans 18 residues. The germline CDR1 and CDR2 sequences are SGHAT and FQNNGV. The V end was cut by 5 bases, the J end by 9 bases, with 29 bases between. The DNA for the CDR3 is TGTGCCAGCAGCCCGTTTAGGACCCCCGGTCGGCTCGGAGGTGAGCAGTTCTTC. This translates into CASSPFRTPGRLGGEQFF.

The J gene is TRBJ1-4, the V gene TRBV9; 9 positions agree with TRBD1. J gave up 8 bases and V 3 bases, and 17 bases lay outside the gene matches. Germline assignment: CDR1 SGDLS and CDR2 YYNGEE. This CDR3 contains 18 residues. The CDR3 sequence is CASSARAGTGFRGEKLFF. For the CDR3, the DNA is TGTGCCAGCAGCGCACGGGCCGGGACAGGGTTTCGGGGCGAAAAACTGTTTTTT.

The J gene is TRBJ2-1, the V gene TRBV27, with D unclear. V lost 2 bases and J lost 0, with 8 bases in between. The CDR3 length is 15 residues. Germline V gene data show CDR1 as MNHEY and CDR2 as SMNVEV (reference sequence). The CDR3 here is CASSLGGSSYNEQFF. The CDR3 coding sequence is TGTGCCAGCAGTTTAGGCGGAAGCTCCTACAATGAGCAGTTCTTC.

This sequence joins TRBV28 and TRBJ1-5; 12 bases are a match to TRBD1. The CDR3 sequence is 18 residues long. The germline V gene has CDR1 MDHEN and CDR2 SYDVKM. The ends lost 8 bases at V and 2 bases at J; junction bases unmatched: 13. CDR3: CASGWPGQGAQGNQPQHF. Here the CDR3 DNA reads TGTGCCAGCGGGTGGCCGGGACAGGGGGCTCAGGGCAATCAGCCCCAGCATTTT.

CDR3 nucleotide sequence: TGCAGCGCCATGGGACTAGCGGTGAGGCAGTATTTT. Amino acids: CSAMGLAVRQYF. The chain has TRBV29-1 and TRBJ2-3; 11 positions agree with TRBD2. Losses at the gene ends were 7 bases for V and 11 bases for J; bases not matched to a gene: 8. Germline V gene data show CDR1 as SQVTM and CDR2 as ANQGSEA. The CDR3 spans 12 residues.

Points on this clone: It is likely a read error, because the conserved phenylalanine at the end of the CDR3 is missing. The J gene is TRBJ1-2, the V gene TRBV19; TRBD1 is a possible D gene (6 bases). CDR3 length: 16 amino acids. Per germline, CDR1 LNHDA and CDR2 SQIVND (reference sequence). V shed 7 bases and J shed 0 bases, with 18 bases lying between them. CDR3 protein: CASMSNTGSTNYGYTI. The CDR3 DNA follows: TGTGCCAGTATGTCTAACACAGGGTCTACTAACTATGGCTACACCATC.

This chain connects TRBV6-5 to TRBJ2-3; possible D gene TRBD2, 7 bases. The CDR3 is 15 residues long. Germline V CDR1 and CDR2: MNHEY, SVGAGI. The ends were cut back, 0 bases at V and 3 bases at J, with 10 bases in the middle. For the CDR3, the DNA is TGTGCCAGCAGTTACTCGGGGAGGGGGACAGATACGCAGTATTTT. Translated, it gives CASSYSGRGTDTQYF.

The chain has TRBV6-1 and TRBJ1-1; 11 bases line up with TRBD1. The V gene end was trimmed by 4 bases and the J gene end by 4 bases; junction bases not matched to a gene: 5. The CDR3 is 15 amino acids. Germline V gives CDR1 MNHNS, CDR2 SASEGT. The CDR3 region is CASSGDRGFSTEAFF. As DNA, the CDR3 is TGTGCCAGCAGTGGGGACAGGGGGTTTAGCACTGAAGCTTTCTTT.